This TCR beta chain originates from a study of T-cell reconstitution after alpha-beta-depleted transplantation in children. This clonotype has at least ten counts. Its antigen is not known. Preparation of the TCRbeta library involved a method that used unique molecular identifiers. TCRdb called the PCR reads again in MiXCR, with one record for every CDR3 protein. The table includes 490,000 or so distinct CDR3 sequences, about 10% detected once. General study findings and limits: There were reportedly several hundred expanded graft clones from which alpha-beta T cells came about two months after transplant.

The CDR3 consists of 13 residues. The germline CDR1 and CDR2 sequences are MDHEN and SYDVKM. V lost 9 bases, J lost 5 bases, and 9 bases stayed unmatched. The V gene is TRBV28, the J gene TRBJ2-5; 7 positions match TRBD1. This receptor was identified in a child aged 2-15 years with inherited bone marrow failure, due to receive a stem cell transplant. The sample in question was PBMCs, obtained before TCRalphabeta/CD19-depleted stem cell transplant. Here the CDR3 DNA reads TGTGCCAGTACAGGGGTGGGAGAGGAGACCCAGTACTTC. This sequence encodes CASTGVGEETQYF.